The present T cell receptor (beta chain) was sequenced within a study of cytomegalovirus exposure and HLA in healthy donors. Germline lookup yields CDR1 SQVTM and CDR2 ANQGSEA. The CDR3 spans 14 residues. J lost 5 bases, V lost 3 bases, and 3 bases had no gene match. Worth noting for this clone: Its antigen is as yet unknown.

Whole-study results and caveats: In a later analysis, DRB1 alleles had the most associated TCRs; HLA-C alleles the fewest. In a later analysis, parvovirus B19, influenza, CMV and Epstein-Barr virus appeared linked to several top co-occurrence clusters.

Amplification used 60 Vbeta primers and 13 Jbeta primers. In the authors' methods: Among the unique TCR beta chains that a later analysis counted, around 72 million in all, 10 million to 11 million were shared. The protocol was immunoSEQ multiplex PCR, while the TCRdb copy is restricted to in-frame clones and leaves out a portion. The V and J calls and clone size come from that table; D and trimming were worked out from the DNA. The data contain roughly 200,000 clones, roughly four fifths of them seen just once; the ten biggest clones take up 1.9%. Sample: PBMCs. The chain has TRBV29-1 and TRBJ2-2; the match to TRBD2 covers 10 bases. This TCR was recovered from a man aged 30 to 45 in good health and CMV-seronegative. Here the CDR3 DNA reads TGCAGCGTTGATCGAGCGGGAGGGACCGGGGAGCTGTTTTTT. This translates into CSVDRAGGTGELFF.